This TCR beta chain is drawn from a study of OX40 agonist ivuxolimab in advanced cancers. In the study overall: The mean age was roughly 60 years, ranging from 23 to 79, with 65% to 85% of participants male. Among those treated, three patients had partial responses, one with hepatocellular carcinoma and two with cutaneous melanoma.

Germline lookup yields CDR1 SGHRS and CDR2 YFSETQ. This CDR3 has 15 amino acids. V gave up 4 bases and J gave up 5 bases; unmatched junction bases: 11. Regarding the study as a whole: Among the lowest levels of clonal expansion were found in partial responders at 0.1-3.0 mg/kg.

Details on this clone: Its antigen is unknown.

Measured with immunoSEQ multiplex PCR; TCRdb has only the in-frame clones, and not every one. The sample yields approximately 48,000 clones, 70% to 80% seen once. The source was CD4+ or CD8+ T cells sorted from blood, collected in a trial of the OX40 agonist ivuxolimab. This receptor was taken from an adult with an advanced solid tumor such as melanoma, head and neck, liver or kidney cancer. The rearrangement uses TRBV5-1 and TRBJ1-1; 7 nucleotides agree with TRBD1. CDR3 bases: TGCGCCAGCAGCCCAGGCTCGACAGGGAGGACTGAAGCTTTCTTT. Protein product: CASSPGSTGRTEAFF.